Listed here is a single T cell receptor beta chain. Its antigen is unidentified. The sample originates from a study of metastatic and nonmetastatic thyroid tumors. Across the whole study: The authors compared repertoires across blood and tumor or nodule tissue from malignant and benign thyroid patients. Study-level results: TCR beta diversity was reportedly significantly higher in malignant thyroid tumors than benign nodules, in blood and tumor.

Authors' analysis steps: A papillary thyroid cancer distant-metastasis classifier was built from CDR3 differences across clinicopathological groups. TCRdb re-processed the PCR reads through MiXCR. V and J calls and clone size were set by TCRdb, not the authors. The sample holds about 4,700 clones, roughly 35% seen once. Germline lookup yields CDR1 KGHSH and CDR2 LQKENI. The CDR3 length is 15 residues. Trimming pared 0 bases from V and 7 bases from J, leaving 15 bases between. The entire patient cohort was treatment-naive prior to thyroid surgery. The chain employs TRBV18 and TRBJ1-1; no clear D gene. The sample was tumor tissue. The receptor was isolated from a male donor with papillary thyroid cancer or a benign thyroid nodule (not recorded which). Some clones in this sample may be carry-over from other donors' samples. CDR3 sequence: CASSPPDALEGEAFF. CDR3 nucleotide sequence: TGTGCCAGCTCACCACCGGATGCGCTTGAGGGTGAAGCTTTCTTT.